The T cell receptor beta chain described here comes from a study of cytomegalovirus exposure and HLA in healthy donors. The PCR made use of 60 Vbeta and 13 Jbeta primers. Some clones are missing from TCRdb's copy, which holds only in-frame ones; the method was immunoSEQ multiplex PCR. The sample records about 130,000 clones, approximately 70% being singletons. CDR1 and CDR2 (germline): SEHNR, FQNEAQ (reference sequence). J was trimmed by 6 bases and V by 3 bases; bases with no gene match: 11. The CDR3 sequence is 17 residues long. The chain joins TRBV7-9 to TRBJ2-1; 10 positions agree with TRBD2. The sequenced material came from PBMCs. The TCR was taken from a woman aged 55-70 years in good health and CMV-seropositive. The CDR3 loop is CASSFLSGVAGGNEQFF. The DNA for the CDR3 is TGTGCCAGCAGCTTTCTTTCGGGAGTAGCGGGAGGCAATGAGCAGTTCTTC.